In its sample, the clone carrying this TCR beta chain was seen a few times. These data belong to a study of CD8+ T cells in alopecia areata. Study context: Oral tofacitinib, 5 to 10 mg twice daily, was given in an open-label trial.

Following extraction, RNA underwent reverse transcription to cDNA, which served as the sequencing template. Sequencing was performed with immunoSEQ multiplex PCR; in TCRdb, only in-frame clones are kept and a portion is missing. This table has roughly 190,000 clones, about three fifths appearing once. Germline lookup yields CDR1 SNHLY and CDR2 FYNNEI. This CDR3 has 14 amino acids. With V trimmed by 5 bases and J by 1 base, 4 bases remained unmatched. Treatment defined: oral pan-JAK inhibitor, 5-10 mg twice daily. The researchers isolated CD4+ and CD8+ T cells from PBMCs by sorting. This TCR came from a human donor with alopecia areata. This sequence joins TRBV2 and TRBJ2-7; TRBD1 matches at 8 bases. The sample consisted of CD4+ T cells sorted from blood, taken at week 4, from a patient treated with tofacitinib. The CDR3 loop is CASSSGQGSYEQYF. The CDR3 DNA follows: TGTGCCAGCAGTTCTGGACAGGGATCCTACGAGCAGTACTTC.